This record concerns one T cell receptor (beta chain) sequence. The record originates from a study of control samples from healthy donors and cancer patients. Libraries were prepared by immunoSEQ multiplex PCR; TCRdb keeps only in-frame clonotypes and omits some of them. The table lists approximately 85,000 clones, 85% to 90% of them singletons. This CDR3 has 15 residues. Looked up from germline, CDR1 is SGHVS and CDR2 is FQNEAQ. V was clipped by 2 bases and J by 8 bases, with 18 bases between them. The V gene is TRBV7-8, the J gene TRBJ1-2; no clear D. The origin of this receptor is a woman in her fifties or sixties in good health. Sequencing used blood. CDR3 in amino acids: CASSLKVTPPGGYTF. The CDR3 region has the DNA TGTGCCAGCAGCTTAAAGGTGACACCCCCGGGGGGCTACACCTTC.